This T cell receptor beta chain was profiled in a study of blood T cell repertoires in COVID-19 (dated by TCRdb to about 2020). Describing the broader study: Samples from collaborators originated in the United States, Italy and Spain and spanned both the acute and convalescent phases of COVID-19. The prospective study material was composed of cDNA or gDNA derived from T cells, B-cell-depleted T cells, or PBMCs. Subjects who had been exposed to COVID-19, were actively infected with it, or had recovered from it provided the deeply sampled blood TCRbeta repertoires that made up the dataset. A freely available public database, intended as a resource for researchers studying the immune response to SARS-CoV-2, is where the repertoires were released. The samples were drawn from the first 160 participants of the ongoing ImmuneRACE study and from 950 to 1,500 subjects provided by 6 global collaborators. The sample metadata nearly always contained a de-identified subject ID, COVID-19 status, age in years and sex. Where available, HLA class I and class II types were obtained from metadata supplied by the sample provider rather than from assay-based typing.

The collaborating institutions used their own protocols to collect whole blood in K2EDTA tubes. For TCRbeta analysis, collaborators shipped samples as frozen whole blood, isolated PBMCs, or DNA extracted from either of those sample types. In this sample, this clone turned up a few times. No cognate antigen has been identified for it. Qualities for individual bases were not recorded, and no much larger clone is one base off. The sample has other DNA sequences that encode this CDR3 too. The immunoSEQ Assay, a bias-controlled multiplex PCR, was used to amplify TCRbeta CDR3 regions from genomic DNA. From the authors' description of their analysis: The number of nucleated cells in each sample was estimated from the amplification of reference gene primers within the assay. To quantify the absolute abundance of each unique TCRbeta CDR3 rearrangement, sequence reads were collapsed and filtered. For each sample, productive Simpson clonality was calculated as the square root of Simpson's diversity index over productive rearrangements. TCRdb obtained this table from immuneACCESS and retained in-frame rearrangements with V and J assigned. These tables miss some clones; where compared with another copy, unresolved V genes account for less than half of the shortfall, and the remainder is unexplained. For V, J and clone size, that table is used; D and trimming come from the DNA. Recorded for this sample are hundreds of thousands of clones; roughly 90% of them occurred a single time. The ten biggest clones cover almost 1.5% of the sample.

Study-wide conclusions, independent of this receptor: The quantity of clinical and demographic metadata differed by source and by participant and was supplied without curation.

The CDR3 contains 14 residues, cysteine and phenylalanine counted. Only CDR3 DNA is held: 42 bases, read in frame from base 1. V and J lose 3 bases and 5 bases, and a span of 14 bases separates them. In the germline V gene, CDR1 corresponds to SGHRS and CDR2 to YFSETQ. The V and J genes are TRBV5-1 and TRBJ1-1; the best D guess is TRBD1, with 5 bases matching. The sequence was collected from a woman aged 25 to 45 with active or convalescent COVID-19. The sequenced sample was peripheral blood. The CDR3 is CASSSGTGGTEAFF. The DNA sequence is as follows: TGCGCCAGCAGCTCCGGGACGGGGGGGACTGAAGCTTTCTTT.